This passage covers 15 T cell receptor beta chains from one sample sequenced in a study of blood T cell repertoires in COVID-19. Sequencing used immunoSEQ multiplex PCR; TCRdb keeps in-frame clones, though not all of them. The table has about 250,000 clones, just over 85% seen once. Sequenced: peripheral blood. Receptors originate from an elderly man with acute or convalescent COVID-19.

Points on this clone: Other DNA sequences in the same sample also yield this CDR3. The rearrangement links TRBV20-1 to TRBJ2-7, with unresolved D. The CDR3 sequence is 11 residues long. Germline lookup yields CDR1 DFQATT and CDR2 SNEGSKA (reference sequence). V was trimmed by 3 bases and J by 4 bases, leaving 7 bases between them. CDR3 bases: TGCAGTGCTAGCCCCACTTACGAGCAGTACTTC. Protein: CSASPTYEQYF.

The chain has TRBV19 and TRBJ2-1; the D gene is possibly TRBD2 (5 bases). CDR1 is LNHDA, CDR2 SQIVND, per germline (reference sequence). V gave up 5 bases and J gave up 8 bases, with 16 bases separating them. The CDR3 covers 14 residues. CDR3 DNA: TGTGCCAGTAGTCCAGGAGGCTACCCACATGAGCAGTTCTTC. Translating it yields CASSPGGYPHEQFF. The full variable domain, with the rest looked up from reference TRBV19 and TRBJ2-1, is DGGITQSPKYLFRKEGQNVTLSCEQNLNHDAMYWYRQDPGQGLRLIYYSQIVNDFQKGDIAEGYSVSREKKESFPLTVTSAQKNPTAFYLCASSPGGYPHEQFFGPGTRLTVL.

This CDR3 reads CASSEPGQTFPNEKLFF. The CDR3 nucleotides are TGTGCCAGCAGTGAACCGGGACAGACCTTCCCTAATGAAAAACTGTTTTTT. The genes are TRBV25-1 and TRBJ1-4; TRBD1 agrees at 7 bases. The CDR3 loop spans 17 amino acids. V was pared by 2 bases and J by 3 bases, with 9 bases of the junction left unmatched. Looked up from germline, CDR1 is MGHDK and CDR2 is SYGVNS.

Regarding this clone: The same CDR3 arises from other DNA sequences in this sample as well. This chain connects TRBV5-1 to TRBJ1-6; tentatively, D is TRBD1 (5 bases). Trimming cost V 2 bases and J 5 bases, with 8 bases left between them. Germline CDR1 reads SGHRS; CDR2 reads YFSETQ. The CDR3 extends over 14 amino acids. The CDR3 protein is CASSLDRDNSPLHF. CDR3 sequence (DNA): TGCGCCAGCAGCTTAGACAGAGATAATTCACCCCTCCACTTT.

The rearrangement links TRBV7-3 to TRBJ2-7; D perhaps matches TRBD2 (5 bases). Germline V CDR1 and CDR2: SGHTA, FQGTGA. The CDR3 has 15 amino acids. The V end was cut by 0 bases, the J end by 4 bases, with 13 bases between. In DNA form, the CDR3 reads TGTGCCAGCAGCTTAACGGGAGAAGGTCGGTACGAGCAGTACTTC. Protein sequence: CASSLTGEGRYEQYF. Based on the CDR3 plus reference TRBV7-3 and TRBJ2-7, the full variable domain is GAGVSQTPSNKVTEKGKYVELRCDPISGHTALYWYRQSLGQGPEFLIYFQGTGAADDSGLPNDRFFAVRPEGSVSTLKIQRTERGDSAVYLCASSLTGEGRYEQYFGPGTRLTVT.

The table lists this clone with a count of one. The V gene is TRBV28, the J gene TRBJ2-7, with D perhaps TRBD2 (6 bases). CDR3 length equals 14 residues. The V and J ends lost 2 bases and 5 bases respectively, with 13 bases between them. The germline V gene encodes CDR1 MDHEN and CDR2 SYDVKM. For the CDR3, the DNA is TGTGCCAGCAGTTTACCCTCACTAGCTAACGAGCAGTACTTC. It is translated as CASSLPSLANEQYF.

This clone was seen a few times. The chain has TRBV7-2 and TRBJ2-5, with 9 positions matching TRBD1. The V segment lost 4 bases and the J segment 3 bases; nucleotides outside the gene matches: 6. This CDR3 is built from 15 residues. Germline V lookup: CDR1 SGHTA, CDR2 FQGNSA. The CDR3 sequence is CASSWTGATKETQYF. The CDR3 DNA reads as TGTGCCAGCAGCTGGACAGGGGCCACCAAAGAGACCCAGTACTTC.

The CDR3 DNA follows: TGCAGCGCAACCGGACAGTACCTTGAAGCTTTCTTT. As protein: CSATGQYLEAFF. The genes are TRBV29-1 and TRBJ1-1; maybe TRBD1 (6 bases). Trimming cost V 7 bases and J 7 bases, with 16 bases left between them. CDR3 length: 12 amino acids. Germline CDR1 and CDR2: SQVTM and ANQGSEA.

V usage is TRBV19 and J usage is TRBJ2-5; 11 nucleotides line up with TRBD1. The V gene end was trimmed by 5 bases and the J gene end by 4 bases; junction bases not matched to a gene: 12. Germline V gene sequence: CDR1 LNHDA, CDR2 SQIVND (reference sequence). This CDR3 has 17 residues. Written as DNA, the CDR3 is TGTGCCAGTAGTCGTGAGGGGACAGGGGGGCATCGAGAGACCCAGTACTTC. Residues: CASSREGTGGHRETQYF.

The gene calls are TRBV6-2 or TRBV6-3 and TRBJ1-2, with D perhaps TRBD1 (6 bases). Germline-derived CDR1 and CDR2 are MNHEY and SVGEGT. Between the trimmed V and J ends, which lost 5 bases and 4 bases, there was a span of 17 bases. CDR3 size: 15 residues. CDR3: CASSDLQGSVYGYTF. The CDR3 DNA is TGTGCCAGCAGTGACCTACAGGGCTCCGTCTATGGCTACACCTTC.

A single count supports this clone. The chain is built from TRBV10-1 and TRBJ2-5, with D maybe TRBD2 (5 bases). V dropped 0 bases and J dropped 5 bases, with 13 bases sitting between them. Germline CDR1 and CDR2: WNHNN and SYGVQD (reference sequence). The CDR3 has 15 residues. The CDR3 region has the DNA TGCGCCAGCAGTGAGTCAGGGAGCAAGAACGAGACCCAGTACTTC. It specifies CASSESGSKNETQYF.

The V call is TRBV6-2 or TRBV6-3, the J call TRBJ2-3; 11 nucleotides line up with TRBD2. The CDR3 spans 16 residues. The germline V gene encodes CDR1 MNHEY and CDR2 SVGEGT. Germline trimming cut 6 bases from V and 1 base from J; bases unmatched to any gene: 6. The CDR3 DNA follows: TGTGCCAGCAGCCGTACACTAGCGGGAGGCACAGATACGCAGTATTTT. The encoded protein is CASSRTLAGGTDTQYF.

This chain uses TRBV5-1 with TRBJ2-3, with D hard to call. Germline V gene sequence: CDR1 SGHRS, CDR2 YFSETQ. The CDR3 runs 14 residues. V lost 1 base, J lost 3 bases, and 9 bases lay in between. The CDR3 bases are TGCGCCAGCAGCTTGATGCTATTGACAGATACGCAGTATTTT. Translated, it gives CASSLMLLTDTQYF.

This chain uses TRBV9 with TRBJ1-1, with D tentatively TRBD1 (6 bases). The CDR3 is 15 residues long. Trimming took 0 bases from V and 5 from J, leaving 14 bases between them. Germline-derived CDR1 and CDR2 are SGDLS and YYNGEE. For the CDR3, the DNA is TGTGCCAGCAGCGTAGGGGGGCAGGGTTTGACTGAAGCTTTCTTT. Its translation is CASSVGGQGLTEAFF.

The genes are TRBV10-3 and TRBJ2-2; 8 positions match TRBD1. The germline V gene encodes CDR1 ENHRY and CDR2 SYGVKD. Trimming took 7 bases from V and 3 from J; bases not matched to a gene: 4. CDR3 length: 14 residues. The CDR3 protein is CAINDRGYTGELFF. CDR3 nucleotide sequence: TGTGCCATCAACGACAGGGGATACACCGGGGAGCTGTTTTTT.